A single sample gave rise to the 27 T cell receptor beta chains below, sequenced in a study of post-analysis software for immune sequencing data. Whole-study findings and limits: Five TRBV segments occurring more often in patients than controls included TRBV5-6, TRBV5-1 and TRBV20-1.

Presence of unique molecular identifiers characterized the TCR beta cDNA libraries. TCRdb re-derived calls from the PCR reads in MiXCR, one entry per CDR3 protein. Among about 540,000 distinct CDR3 sequences listed, around a third were seen once. The antigens of these receptors remain unknown. Sample: blood. These receptors all come from a girl younger than 18 with multiple sclerosis.

CDR3 in amino acids: CSARGGQGSTEAFF. The CDR3, as DNA: TGCAGTGCTAGAGGAGGACAGGGGAGCACTGAAGCTTTCTTT. The gene calls are TRBV20-1 and TRBJ1-1; 9 nucleotides agree with TRBD1. Germline assignment: CDR1 DFQATT and CDR2 SNEGSKA (reference sequence). The V segment lost 1 base and the J segment 4 bases; nucleotides outside the gene matches: 4. There are 14 residues in the CDR3.

The J gene is TRBJ1-1, the V gene TRBV7-9; weak D call: TRBD1 (6 bases). Germline-derived CDR1 and CDR2 are SEHNR and FQNEAQ (reference sequence). V lost 9 bases and J lost 3, with 20 bases in between. The CDR3 is 15 amino acids. The CDR3 DNA reads as TGTGCCAGTCGCCCCGACCGGGCAGGGGACACTGAAGCTTTCTTT. This sequence encodes CASRPDRAGDTEAFF.

The gene calls are TRBV29-1 and TRBJ1-1; 9 nucleotides line up with TRBD1. The CDR3 runs 14 residues. CDR1 and CDR2 (germline): SQVTM, ANQGSEA. V lost 3 bases, J lost 5 bases, and 7 bases stayed unmatched. CDR3 in DNA: TGCAGCGTTGAGGGACAGGGCTTCGAAACTGAAGCTTTCTTT. Amino acids: CSVEGQGFETEAFF.

CDR3 amino acids: CASSLEIVGGTQYF. As DNA, the CDR3 is TGTGCCAGCAGCTTAGAAATCGTAGGCGGTACGCAGTATTTT. V and J are TRBV7-2 and TRBJ2-3; D is unclear. V shed 1 base and J shed 8 bases, with 13 bases lying between them. Germline CDR1 is SGHTA and CDR2 is FQGNSA. CDR3 size: 14 residues.

The chain carries TRBV29-1 and TRBJ2-3; D not resolved. CDR3 length: 13 residues. Per germline, CDR1 SQVTM and CDR2 ANQGSEA. The V end was cut by 2 bases, the J end by 6 bases, with 12 bases between. For the CDR3, the DNA is TGCAGCGTTGAAAGTCCCGAAGGGGATACGCAGTATTTT. It codes for CSVESPEGDTQYF.

The chain employs TRBV5-1 and TRBJ2-3; D possibly corresponds to TRBD1 (5 bases). Trimming took off 3 bases at V and 2 bases at J, with 10 bases between the two ends. The CDR3 consists of 14 residues. The germline V gene has CDR1 SGHRS and CDR2 YFSETQ. The CDR3 coding sequence is TGCGCCAGCAGCTATAGACAGCTCACAGATACGCAGTATTTT. Translating it yields CASSYRQLTDTQYF.

The V gene is TRBV6-1, the J gene TRBJ1-2; 7 nucleotides agree with TRBD1. The germline gives CDR1 MNHNS, CDR2 SASEGT. CDR3 length: 14 amino acids. Unmatched junction bases numbered 4, after V lost 6 bases and J lost 0 bases. DNA for the CDR3: TGTGCCAGCAGCATAACAGGGGCTAACTATGGCTACACCTTC. It encodes CASSITGANYGYTF.

In this sample, this clonotype turned up many times. The chain combines TRBV4-1 with TRBJ2-1; no clear D gene. The V end lost 4 bases, the J end lost 3 bases, and 16 bases lay between the germline ends. This CDR3 spans 16 amino acids. The V gene's germline CDR1 is MGHRA and CDR2 YSYEKL. The CDR3 is CASSPGLGSGYNEQFF. DNA for the CDR3: TGCGCCAGCAGCCCCGGTTTGGGGTCAGGCTACAATGAGCAGTTCTTC.

A few counts support this clonotype. J is TRBJ1-1 and V is TRBV5-1; possibly TRBD1 for D (5 bases). CDR1 SGHRS and CDR2 YFSETQ come from the germline V gene. This CDR3 is built from 14 residues. Trimming took off 4 bases at V and 1 base at J, with 11 bases between the two ends. This CDR3 is CASSTAGQNTEAFF. CDR3 nucleotides: TGCGCCAGCAGCACGGCAGGGCAGAACACTGAAGCTTTCTTT. Complete variable domain (other parts from reference TRBV5-1 and TRBJ1-1): KAGVTQTPRYLIKTRGQQVTLSCSPISGHRSVSWYQQTPGQGLQFLFEYFSETQRNKGNFPGRFSGRQFSNSRSEMNVSTLELGDSALYLCASSTAGQNTEAFFGQGTRLTVV.

This clonotype was recorded at least ten times. The rearrangement uses TRBV29-1 and TRBJ2-5; D ambiguous. V was cut by 7 bases and J by 4 bases, with 10 bases left in between. CDR1 and CDR2 from the germline V gene are SQVTM and ANQGSEA. This CDR3 spans 11 amino acids. CDR3 residues: CSAPLGETQYF. In nucleotides, the CDR3 is TGCAGCGCCCCCCTTGGAGAGACCCAGTACTTC.

This clonotype has only a few counts. The chain employs TRBV5-1 and TRBJ2-5; the D gene is possibly TRBD2 (6 bases). V was shortened by 1 base and J by 4 bases, with 17 bases between the two germline ends. Germline V gives CDR1 SGHRS, CDR2 YFSETQ. The CDR3 extends over 16 amino acids. The CDR3 bases are TGCGCCAGCAGCTTGTTGCGGGGACCCCCCGGAGAGACCCAGTACTTC. It translates to CASSLLRGPPGETQYF.

This clonotype was seen a few times. V usage is TRBV29-1 and J usage is TRBJ1-2; 8 bases are a match to TRBD1. The length of the CDR3 is 11 residues. The V gene's germline CDR1 is SQVTM and CDR2 ANQGSEA. V shed 4 bases, J shed 8 bases, and the junction held 3 bases outside the gene matches. The CDR3 region is CSVGTGRGYTF. The DNA for the CDR3 is TGCAGCGTTGGGACAGGGCGAGGCTACACCTTC.

The J gene is TRBJ1-5, the V gene TRBV5-1, with D possibly being TRBD1 (5 bases). Germline loops: CDR1 SGHRS, CDR2 YFSETQ. V was trimmed by 0 bases and J by 3 bases, leaving 10 bases between them. The CDR3 spans 15 residues. The CDR3 sequence is CASSLGGWNNQPQHF. Here the CDR3 DNA reads TGCGCCAGCAGCTTGGGGGGGTGGAACAATCAGCCCCAGCATTTT.

This clonotype has at least ten counts. This rearrangement joins TRBV12-3 or TRBV12-4 to TRBJ1-2; 8 bases agree with TRBD1. Trimming at V came to 5 bases and at J to 8 bases, leaving 4 bases not matched to a gene. This CDR3 has 12 residues. The CDR3 reads CASSRTGYGYTF. The CDR3, as DNA: TGTGCCAGCAGTAGGACAGGGTACGGCTACACCTTC.

At least ten counts were recorded for this clonotype. The chain uses TRBV20-1 and TRBJ2-7; tentatively, D is TRBD1 (6 bases). The CDR3 totals 14 residues. CDR1 is DFQATT and CDR2 is SNEGSKA in the germline V gene (reference sequence). The V and J ends lost 5 bases and 1 base respectively, with 15 bases between them. CDR3 sequence: CSAPGTRRSYEQYF. In DNA form, the CDR3 reads TGCAGTGCTCCCGGGACACGACGGTCCTACGAGCAGTACTTC.

The chain joins TRBV13 to TRBJ2-1; the match to TRBD2 covers 7 bases. The CDR3 is made up of 12 amino acids. Germline loops: CDR1 PRHDT, CDR2 FYEKMQ (reference sequence). J lost 9 bases, V lost 10 bases, and 9 bases had no gene match. The CDR3 is CATPGGRSEQFF. The CDR3 DNA sequence: TGTGCCACCCCGGGGGGAAGGAGTGAGCAGTTCTTC. The full variable domain, in which reference TRBV13 and TRBJ2-1 provide the parts outside the CDR3, is AAGVIQSPRHLIKEKRETATLKCYPIPRHDTVYWYQQGPGQDPQFLISFYEKMQSDKGSIPDRFSAQQFSDYHSELNMSSLELGDSALYFCATPGGRSEQFFGPGTRLTVL.

Of note for this clonotype: The junction departs from germline at one end; a sequencing error may be responsible. The chain recombines TRBV12-3 or TRBV12-4 with TRBJ2-7, with 7 bases aligning to TRBD2. This CDR3 region has 13 residues. The CDR3 DNA reads as TGTACCAGCAGTTTAATTGGGGGGGGCGAGCAGTACTTC. Its translation: CTSSLIGGGEQYF.

Concerning this clonotype: At one end the junction does not follow the germline gene, possibly because of a read error. The chain couples TRBV2 to TRBJ2-1; perhaps TRBD2 as D (5 bases). The CDR3 has 15 amino acids. Germline CDR1 SNHLY, CDR2 FYNNEI. The CDR3 nucleotides read TGCGCCAGCAGTGATGTTAGCGCCGACTACAATGAGCAGTTCTTC. Its translation: CASSDVSADYNEQFF.

This chain links TRBV13 with TRBJ1-1, with a possible D match to TRBD1 (5 bases). CDR1 and CDR2 from the germline V gene are PRHDT and FYEKMQ (reference sequence). Trimming shortened V by 5 bases and J by 4 bases, and 14 bases separated the two germline ends. The CDR3 is made up of 14 amino acids. CDR3 residues: CASSPRDACTEAFF. In DNA, the CDR3 is TGTGCCAGCAGCCCAAGGGACGCCTGCACTGAAGCTTTCTTT.

This clonotype turned up a few times. The chain couples TRBV6-5 to TRBJ2-1, with TRBD2 matching 13 bases. V dropped 6 bases and J dropped 9; count of bases not matched to a gene: 8. Germline V lookup: CDR1 MNHEY, CDR2 SVGAGI. This CDR3 has 15 amino acids. CDR3 amino acids: CASRSPTSGGREQFF. DNA for the CDR3: TGTGCCAGCAGGTCACCGACTAGCGGGGGGCGTGAGCAGTTCTTC.

Many counts were recorded for this clonotype. At one end the junction does not follow the germline gene, possibly because of a read error. V and J are TRBV3-1 and TRBJ2-3; D might be TRBD1 (5 bases). The CDR3 spans 13 residues. Germline CDR1 is LGHDT and CDR2 is YNNKEL (reference sequence). DNA for the CDR3: TGCGCCAGCTCACAGGTTCGCACAGATACGCAGTATTTT. This encodes CASSQVRTDTQYF.

This clonotype was counted between two and nine times. The rearrangement uses TRBV7-2 and TRBJ1-5; D not resolved. This CDR3 has 14 amino acids. Trimming removed 5 bases at V and 6 bases at J, with 14 bases between. CDR1 SGHTA and CDR2 FQGNSA come from the germline V gene. DNA for the CDR3: TGTGCCAGCAGCCTAAACAGACGGGGTCAGCCCCAGCATTTT. Protein sequence: CASSLNRRGQPQHF.

This clonotype was counted a few times. The chain has TRBV27 and TRBJ1-2; the D gene is possibly TRBD1 (6 bases). There are 13 residues in the CDR3. Germline CDR1 and CDR2: MNHEY and SMNVEV (reference sequence). Trimming cost V 5 bases and J 4 bases, with 11 bases left between them. CDR3 DNA: TGTGCCAGCAGTCCACAGGGTGTCTATGGCTACACCTTC. Protein sequence: CASSPQGVYGYTF.

In DNA, the CDR3 is TGTGCCACCGGAGGCGGGGGGAACCAAGAGACCCAGTACTTC. Translating gives CATGGGGNQETQYF. The rearrangement links TRBV10-3 to TRBJ2-5, with 8 bases that match TRBD2. This CDR3 is 14 amino acids long. V gave up 10 bases and J gave up 0 bases; unmatched junction bases: 7. Germline CDR1 and CDR2: ENHRY and SYGVKD.

Worth noting for this clonotype: A much larger clone sits a single nucleotide away, making a read error possible. In this CDR3 the conserved last residue, phenylalanine or tryptophan, is missing, so a read error is likely. This rearrangement joins TRBV28 to TRBJ2-5; D gene unclear. V lost 3 bases, J lost 5 bases, and 19 bases lay in between. Per the germline V gene, CDR1 is MDHEN and CDR2 is SYDVKM. This CDR3 is 16 amino acids long. CDR3 sequence: CASSLGVREVVETQYS. Written as DNA, the CDR3 is TGTGCCAGCAGTTTGGGCGTCCGTGAGGTAGTGGAGACCCAGTACTCC.

The chain couples TRBV10-3 to TRBJ1-1; 8 nucleotides align to TRBD1. The CDR3 consists of 15 residues. After removal of 3 bases from V and 4 bases from J, the junction contained 7 bases not matched to a gene. The germline V gene encodes CDR1 ENHRY and CDR2 SYGVKD. The CDR3 nucleotides are TGTGCCATCAGTGACACCGGGACAGGCGGCACTGAAGCTTTCTTT. Protein: CAISDTGTGGTEAFF.

The V call is TRBV5-6, the J call TRBJ2-7; TRBD1 matches 8 bases. The CDR3 has 15 residues. Trimming cost V 1 base and J 0 bases; bases outside gene matches: 3. The germline gives CDR1 SGHDT, CDR2 YYEEEE. CDR3 in DNA: TGTGCCAGCAGCTTGTCACAGGGGGGCTCCTACGAGCAGTACTTC. This codes for CASSLSQGGSYEQYF.